What follows are 10 T cell receptor beta chains derived from one specimen sequenced in a study of T cell responses to AZD1222 COVID-19 vaccine. Here immunoSEQ multiplex PCR was the method, and the copy in TCRdb shows in-frame clones only, minus some. This table holds 150,000 to 160,000 clones, 86% found once. The specimen comprised peripheral blood, sampled on day 0 of MenACWY control vaccination. The receptor set was obtained from an adult in good health.

The V gene is TRBV7-9, the J gene TRBJ1-5, with TRBD1 identical over 7 bases. Losses at the gene ends were 4 bases for V and 7 bases for J; bases not matched to a gene: 7. Germline assignment: CDR1 SEHNR and CDR2 FQNEAQ (reference sequence). This CDR3 has 14 amino acids. CDR3 residues: CASSSQGGEQPQHF. The CDR3 DNA follows: TGTGCCAGCAGCTCCCAGGGGGGGGAGCAGCCCCAGCATTTT.

V usage is TRBV5-1 and J usage is TRBJ1-1; tentative D call: TRBD1 (5 bases). Trimming cost V 2 bases and J 1 base, with 9 bases left between them. Germline-derived CDR1 and CDR2 are SGHRS and YFSETQ. The CDR3 contains 14 residues. As DNA, the CDR3 is TGCGCCAGCAGCTTAGGGGCCAAGAACACTGAAGCTTTCTTT. Its protein product is CASSLGAKNTEAFF.

The rearrangement links TRBV4-2 to TRBJ1-1, with 12 positions matching TRBD1. V trimming: 0 bases; J trimming: 0 bases; junction bases outside the gene matches: 17. The CDR3 has 22 amino acids. Germline V CDR1 and CDR2: LGHNA, YNFKEQ. CDR3: CASSQDRAVLAGTGGMNTEAFF. CDR3 coding DNA: TGTGCCAGCAGCCAAGATAGGGCGGTCCTCGCCGGGACAGGGGGCATGAACACTGAAGCTTTCTTT.

A single count supports this clone. The V call is TRBV6-5, the J call TRBJ2-1, with D uncertain. Germline CDR1 and CDR2: MNHEY and SVGAGI. Trimming left V 6 bases short and J 5 bases short, with 8 bases between. The CDR3 runs 12 residues. The CDR3 DNA is TGTGCCAGCAGCCAGTTCAACAATGAGCAGTTCTTC. This sequence encodes CASSQFNNEQFF.

The rearrangement joins TRBV19 to TRBJ2-3, with D perhaps assigned TRBD1 or TRBD2 (5 bases each). The CDR3 has 13 residues. CDR1 and CDR2 (germline): LNHDA, SQIVND (reference sequence). Trimming left V 9 bases short and J 0 bases short, with 10 bases between. In nucleotides, the CDR3 is TGTGCCAGCCGGGGCTCTAGCACAGATACGCAGTATTTT. It is translated as CASRGSSTDTQYF.

This clone was found a few times. The chain is built from TRBV5-1 and TRBJ2-7, with D hard to call. This CDR3 contains 14 residues. V dropped 0 bases and J dropped 2 bases, with 9 bases sitting between them. In germline, CDR1 is SGHRS, CDR2 YFSETQ. The CDR3 DNA follows: TGCGCCAGCAGCTTGGGGGGATACCCCTACGAGCAGTACGTC. Translating gives CASSLGGYPYEQYV.

The chain is built from TRBV7-9 and TRBJ2-6, with D uncertain. Germline assignment: CDR1 SEHNR and CDR2 FQNEAQ (reference sequence). Trimming cost V 5 bases and J 1 base, with 3 bases left between them. This CDR3 is 13 amino acids long. CDR3 residues: CASSPSGANVLTF. For the CDR3, the DNA is TGTGCCAGCAGCCCGTCTGGGGCCAACGTCCTGACTTTC.

V is TRBV27 and J is TRBJ2-7, with a possible D match to TRBD2 (5 bases). Trimming took off 0 bases at V and 1 base at J, with 10 bases between the two ends. The V gene's germline CDR1 is MNHEY and CDR2 SMNVEV (reference sequence). The CDR3 runs to 15 residues. The DNA for the CDR3 is TGTGCCAGCAGTTTATCGAGAGGGAATTCCTACGAGCAGTACTTC. Protein product: CASSLSRGNSYEQYF.

This clone was seen just once. The genes are TRBV2 and TRBJ1-2; TRBD1 agrees at 8 bases. With V trimmed by 5 bases and J by 6 bases, 11 bases remained unmatched. This CDR3 is built from 15 residues. Per the germline V gene, CDR1 is SNHLY and CDR2 is FYNNEI. The CDR3 coding sequence is TGTGCCAGCAGTTTAGGACAGGGTCCATTGCATGGCTACACCTTC. The encoded protein is CASSLGQGPLHGYTF.

The chain recombines TRBV12-3 or TRBV12-4 with TRBJ1-2; no definite D call. This CDR3 has 12 residues. The ends were cut back, 8 bases at V and 1 base at J, with 8 bases in the middle. CDR3 sequence reads: CASVGSNYGYTF. CDR3 sequence (DNA): TGTGCCAGCGTCGGCAGTAACTATGGCTACACCTTC.